The 27 T cell receptor beta chains listed next were all sequenced from one sample in a study of patients and donors after allogeneic stem cell transplantation. TCRdb reanalysed the RT-PCR reads using MiXCR and keeps one entry per CDR3 protein. This sample has 110,000 or so distinct CDR3 sequences; approximately 40% occur once, and the top ten carry 27%. Sequencing input: blood, either unsorted or a sorted T cell fraction (not recorded which). The receptor set was obtained from a human donor who was either an allogeneic HSCT recipient or a stem cell or donor lymphocyte infusion donor (not recorded which). It is not recorded whose cells these are; they may come from a transplant donor.

In its sample, this clonotype was seen a few times. The chain has TRBV6-5 and TRBJ1-1; no clear D. V was clipped by 2 bases and J by 0 bases, with 10 bases between them. The CDR3 is 15 residues long. Germline V CDR1 and CDR2: MNHEY, SVGAGI. CDR3 sequence reads: CASSYTRTVNTEAFF. The CDR3, as DNA: TGTGCCAGCAGTTACACCAGGACGGTGAACACTGAAGCTTTCTTT.

Regarding this clonotype: The junction departs from the called germline gene at one end, perhaps through a read error. V gene TRBV12-3 or TRBV12-4 combines with J gene TRBJ1-5; 8 bases map to TRBD1. This CDR3 has 17 amino acids. The CDR3 loop reads CASRLGRQGQGNQPQHF. The CDR3, as DNA: TGTGCCAGCAGATTAGGACGACAGGGGCAGGGCAATCAGCCCCAGCATTTT.

The chain is built from TRBV20-1 and TRBJ2-3, with 7 bases lining up with TRBD1. The junction had 3 bases not matched to a gene; V was cut back by 1 base and J by 2 bases. This CDR3 has 14 amino acids. Looked up from germline, CDR1 is DFQATT and CDR2 is SNEGSKA (reference sequence). CDR3: CSARGTGYTDTQYF. The CDR3 nucleotides read TGCAGTGCTAGAGGGACAGGATACACAGATACGCAGTATTTT.

This clonotype was seen a few times. The chain joins TRBV6-6 to TRBJ2-2; 7 nucleotides align to TRBD1. The germline V gene encodes CDR1 MNHNY and CDR2 SVGAGI (reference sequence). J lost 5 bases, V lost 7 bases, and 4 bases had no gene match. CDR3 length: 13 residues. The CDR3 sequence: CASNRQGTGELFF. CDR3 nucleotide sequence: TGTGCCAGCAATCGACAGGGAACCGGGGAGCTGTTTTTT.

V usage is TRBV6-5 and J usage is TRBJ2-1, with D perhaps matching TRBD1 or TRBD2 (5 bases each). This CDR3 is 17 amino acids long. CDR1 is MNHEY, CDR2 SVGAGI, per germline. The ends were cut back, 2 bases at V and 4 bases at J, with 18 bases in the middle. CDR3 DNA sequence: TGTGCCAGCAGTTACGTAGGGACCCTTGGGGTTTACAATGAGCAGTTCTTC. Translating it yields CASSYVGTLGVYNEQFF.

The rearrangement uses TRBV4-2 and TRBJ2-1; 9 positions agree with TRBD2. There are 16 residues in the CDR3. Germline V gives CDR1 LGHNA, CDR2 YNFKEQ. After removal of 0 bases from V and 4 bases from J, the junction contained 4 bases not matched to a gene. CDR3 in amino acids: CASSQDGREGYNEQFF. The CDR3 DNA is TGTGCCAGCAGCCAAGATGGGCGGGAGGGGTACAATGAGCAGTTCTTC.

The sample holds one count of this clonotype. The gene calls are TRBV21-1 and TRBJ2-7; TRBD2 is the table's D call, not checked against the DNA. TRBV21-1 is reported as a pseudogene. CDR3 length: 15 residues. The CDR3 reads CASSKHSREGYEQYF. CDR3 in DNA: TGTGCCAGCAGCAAACATTCTCGGGAGGGATACGAGCAGTACTTC.

The chain is built from TRBV20-1 and TRBJ1-1; D is possibly TRBD1 (6 bases). V was cut by 5 bases and J by 1 base, with 8 bases left in between. The CDR3 has 12 residues. Germline loops: CDR1 DFQATT, CDR2 SNEGSKA (reference sequence). The CDR3 nucleotides are TGCAGTGCTCCGACAGGGAACACTGAAGCTTTCTTT. Protein product: CSAPTGNTEAFF.

This clonotype was counted only a few times. The chain has TRBV28 and TRBJ1-1; 9 bases line up with TRBD1. Germline V gives CDR1 MDHEN, CDR2 SYDVKM. V was clipped by 5 bases and J by 2 bases; unmatched bases: 6. This CDR3 is 15 amino acids long. The CDR3 is CASSPWTGVNTEAFF. The CDR3 DNA reads as TGTGCCAGCAGTCCCTGGACAGGGGTTAACACTGAAGCTTTCTTT. Full variable domain (outside the CDR3, taken from reference TRBV28 and TRBJ1-1): DVKVTQSSRYLVKRTGEKVFLECVQDMDHENMFWYRQDPGLGLRLIYFSYDVKMKEKGDIPEGYSVSREKKERFSLILESASTNQTSMYLCASSPWTGVNTEAFFGQGTRLTVV.

This clonotype was picked up a small number of times. CDR3: CASSPGTRTNIQYF. The DNA of the CDR3 is TGTGCCAGCAGCCCGGGGACTAGAACAAACATTCAGTACTTC. The J gene is TRBJ2-4, the V gene TRBV6-5; 8 bases are a match to TRBD2. V lost 6 bases to trimming and J lost 6 bases; unmatched junction nucleotides: 7. The germline V gene has CDR1 MNHEY and CDR2 SVGAGI. The CDR3 extends over 14 amino acids.

The gene calls are TRBV11-2 and TRBJ2-3; 12 bases are a match to TRBD2. The CDR3 is 16 amino acids. The germline V gene has CDR1 SGHAT and CDR2 FQNNGV. V shed 6 bases, J shed 2 bases, and the junction held 6 bases outside the gene matches. In DNA form, the CDR3 reads TGTGCCAGCAGGCTAGGACTAGCGGGACTCACAGATACGCAGTATTTT. This codes for CASRLGLAGLTDTQYF.

A few counts support this clonotype. V usage is TRBV6-2 or TRBV6-3 and J usage is TRBJ1-5; D not certain. With 0 bases removed from V and 0 bases from J, the gap between germline ends came to 12 bases. Per the germline V gene, CDR1 is MNHEY and CDR2 is SVGEGT. The CDR3 contains 17 residues. Here the CDR3 DNA reads TGTGCCAGCAGTTACTCGACCCCAGAGCATAGCAATCAGCCCCAGCATTTT. Residues: CASSYSTPEHSNQPQHF.

This sequence joins TRBV7-8 and TRBJ1-4; D gene uncertain. Germline CDR1 reads SGHVS; CDR2 reads FQNEAQ. V was shortened by 2 bases and J by 5 bases, with 12 bases between the two germline ends. The CDR3 covers 15 residues. CDR3 amino acids: CASSLLSGPNEKLFF. Written as DNA, the CDR3 is TGTGCCAGCAGCTTATTATCCGGTCCAAATGAAAAACTGTTTTTT.

The chain links TRBV25-1 to TRBJ2-1, with D maybe TRBD2 (6 bases). The CDR3 consists of 15 residues. Trimming stripped 6 bases from V and 7 bases from J, with 19 bases between. Germline CDR1 is MGHDK and CDR2 is SYGVNS. The CDR3 protein is CASSHPAGGDNEQFF. For the CDR3, the DNA is TGTGCCAGCAGCCACCCCGCCGGGGGAGATAATGAGCAGTTCTTC. The complete variable domain, with remaining parts taken from reference TRBV25-1 and TRBJ2-1, reads EADIYQTPRYLVIGTGKKITLECSQTMGHDKMYWYQQDPGMELHLIHYSYGVNSTEKGDLSSESTVSRIRTEHFPLTLESARPSHTSQYLCASSHPAGGDNEQFFGPGTRLTVL.

This clonotype was seen a handful of times. The V and J genes are TRBV30 and TRBJ2-2, with TRBD1 matching over 8 bases. Germline lookup yields CDR1 GTSNPN and CDR2 SVGIG (reference sequence). The CDR3 runs 15 residues. After removal of 0 bases from V and 3 bases from J, the junction contained 3 bases not matched to a gene. CDR3 amino acids: CAWSVGQGDTGELFF. The CDR3 DNA reads as TGTGCCTGGAGTGTAGGACAGGGAGACACCGGGGAGCTGTTTTTT.

This clonotype was observed a few times. V and J are TRBV12-3 or TRBV12-4 and TRBJ2-3; the D gene is possibly TRBD1 (5 bases). CDR3 length: 15 residues. V shed 2 bases and J shed 3 bases, with 12 bases lying between them. The CDR3 region has the DNA TGTGCCAGCAGTTTAACCAAACCAGGGACAGATACGCAGTATTTT. Translation: CASSLTKPGTDTQYF.

This clonotype has only one observation. An end of the junction differs from the germline gene, which may be a read error. The CDR3 sequence: CASRLAGYEQYF. CDR3 in DNA: TGTGCCAGCAGGCTAGCGGGGTACGAGCAATACTTC. V usage is TRBV28 and J usage is TRBJ2-7; 9 bases are a match to TRBD2. Germline V lookup: CDR1 MDHEN, CDR2 SYDVKM. CDR3 size: 12 residues.

By sample share, this clonotype is medium-sized. The chain has TRBV6-2 or TRBV6-3 and TRBJ1-5; D is unresolved. Germline CDR1 and CDR2: MNHEY and SVGEGT. The CDR3 contains 13 residues. V lost 5 bases and J lost 7, with 12 bases in between. The CDR3 DNA follows: TGTGCCAGCAGTGACAATAACAAACAGCCCCAGCATTTT. This codes for CASSDNNKQPQHF.

The J gene is TRBJ2-1, the V gene TRBV29-1; either TRBD1 or TRBD2 may supply D (5 bases each). Germline CDR1 and CDR2: SQVTM and ANQGSEA. V lost 6 bases to trimming and J lost 3 bases, with 9 bases between them. This CDR3 comprises 12 residues. DNA of the CDR3: TGCAGCGTGGGACCACTCTACAATGAGCAGTTCTTC. Its protein is CSVGPLYNEQFF.

This clonotype was seen just once. At one end the junction does not follow the germline gene, possibly because of a read error. The chain couples TRBV18 to TRBJ1-6, with D unresolved. CDR1 and CDR2 (germline): KGHSH, LQKENI. This CDR3 region has 14 residues. CDR3 sequence (DNA): TGTGCCTGCTCACCGGGCCGGGTCTCCTCACCCCTCCACTTT. Protein sequence: CACSPGRVSSPLHF.

This rearrangement joins TRBV28 to TRBJ1-5; the D gene is possibly TRBD1 (5 bases). This CDR3 comprises 16 residues. Trimming removed 7 bases at V and 3 bases at J, with 19 bases between. The germline CDR1 and CDR2 sequences are MDHEN and SYDVKM. CDR3 amino acids: CASNNAPGLFNQPQHF. In DNA, the CDR3 is TGTGCCAGCAATAACGCCCCGGGGCTTTTCAATCAGCCCCAGCATTTT. The full variable domain, completed using reference TRBV28 and TRBJ1-5, is DVKVTQSSRYLVKRTGEKVFLECVQDMDHENMFWYRQDPGLGLRLIYFSYDVKMKEKGDIPEGYSVSREKKERFSLILESASTNQTSMYLCASNNAPGLFNQPQHFGDGTRLSIL.

The rearrangement links TRBV24-1 to TRBJ2-7; maybe TRBD2 (7 bases). This CDR3 region has 15 residues. Germline values: CDR1 KGHDR, CDR2 SFDVKD. V was trimmed by 4 bases and J by 7 bases, leaving 19 bases between them. CDR3 sequence reads: CATSESRQVGGEQYF. The CDR3 region has the DNA TGTGCCACCAGTGAATCCCGACAGGTCGGGGGGGAGCAGTACTTC.

This clonotype has more than one count but fewer than ten. The rearrangement joins TRBV11-2 to TRBJ1-1; D remains ambiguous. The germline V gene encodes CDR1 SGHAT and CDR2 FQNNGV. CDR3 length: 13 amino acids. V shed 2 bases and J shed 4 bases, with 8 bases lying between them. CDR3 bases: TGTGCCAGCAGCTTACAATTGACCACTGAAGCTTTCTTT. It encodes CASSLQLTTEAFF. Drawing the rest from reference TRBV11-2 and TRBJ1-1, the complete variable domain is EAGVAQSPRYKIIEKRQSVAFWCNPISGHATLYWYQQILGQGPKLLIQFQNNGVVDDSQLPKDRFSAERLKGVDSTLKIQPAKLEDSAVYLCASSLQLTTEAFFGQGTRLTVV.

A few counts support this clonotype. The genes are TRBV27 and TRBJ2-7; no definite D call. V was shortened by 11 bases and J by 0 bases, with 14 bases between the two germline ends. Germline assignment: CDR1 MNHEY and CDR2 SMNVEV (reference sequence). This CDR3 comprises 13 residues. The CDR3: CACLCGDSYEQYF. For the CDR3, the DNA is TGTGCCTGCCTATGTGGGGACTCCTACGAGCAGTACTTC.

The CDR3 DNA is TGCAGTGCCCCTGAAGTACGGAGGAGGACTGAAGCTTTCTTT. The encoded protein is CSAPEVRRRTEAFF. The chain has TRBV20-1 and TRBJ1-1, with D uncertain. Trimming stripped 6 bases from V and 5 bases from J, with 19 bases between. The CDR3 is 14 residues long. Germline V CDR1 and CDR2: DFQATT, SNEGSKA (reference sequence).

This clonotype came up a few times. The gene calls are TRBV7-2 and TRBJ2-3; D is ambiguous. Trimming removed 1 base from V and 0 bases from J, with 8 bases in between. The CDR3 loop spans 15 amino acids. Germline V gene sequence: CDR1 SGHTA, CDR2 FQGNSA. The CDR3 loop reads CASSLDPGSTDTQYF. The CDR3 DNA follows: TGTGCCAGCAGCTTAGACCCTGGTAGCACAGATACGCAGTATTTT.

This clonotype was seen a single time. The chain joins TRBV7-2 to TRBJ2-2, with TRBD2 matching over 7 bases. The ends lost 3 bases at V and 4 bases at J; junction bases unmatched: 5. The CDR3 sequence is 15 residues long. Germline V gene lookup returns CDR1 SGHTA and CDR2 FQGNSA. In DNA form, the CDR3 reads TGTGCCAGCAGCTTTAAAGCGGGGCTCACCGGGGAGCTGTTTTTT. It is translated as CASSFKAGLTGELFF. The variable domain in full, completed from reference TRBV7-2 and TRBJ2-2, reads GAGVSQSPSNKVTEKGKDVELRCDPISGHTALYWYRQSLGQGLEFLIYFQGNSAPDKSGLPSDRFSAERTGGSVSTLTIQRTQQEDSAVYLCASSFKAGLTGELFFGEGSRLTVL.